One T cell receptor (beta chain) is described in this entry. How the authors handled the data: Counts of nucleated cells, estimated from reference gene primer amplification, were obtained. The table came from immunoSEQ multiplex PCR; TCRdb's copy has only in-frame clones and leaves some out. The V and J calls and clone size are taken from that table; D and trimming were inferred from the DNA. Of 140,000 or so clones listed, just under 90% are singletons. Trimming took 2 bases from V and 8 from J, leaving 8 bases between them. The germline CDR1 and CDR2 sequences are SGDLS and YYNGEE. The CDR3 totals 13 residues. These data belong to a study of blood T cell repertoires in COVID-19. Study information: The origin of the acute and convalescent COVID-19 samples was the United States, Italy and Spain. Sample material is recorded as cDNA or gDNA derived from T cells, B-cell-depleted T cells, or PBMCs.

The gene calls are TRBV9 and TRBJ1-6; maybe TRBD1 (6 bases). The TCR was taken from a woman at least 80 years old with acute or convalescent COVID-19. Sequenced material: peripheral blood. The CDR3: CASSVTGDSPLHF. In nucleotides, the CDR3 is TGTGCCAGCAGCGTGACAGGCGATTCACCCCTCCACTTT.